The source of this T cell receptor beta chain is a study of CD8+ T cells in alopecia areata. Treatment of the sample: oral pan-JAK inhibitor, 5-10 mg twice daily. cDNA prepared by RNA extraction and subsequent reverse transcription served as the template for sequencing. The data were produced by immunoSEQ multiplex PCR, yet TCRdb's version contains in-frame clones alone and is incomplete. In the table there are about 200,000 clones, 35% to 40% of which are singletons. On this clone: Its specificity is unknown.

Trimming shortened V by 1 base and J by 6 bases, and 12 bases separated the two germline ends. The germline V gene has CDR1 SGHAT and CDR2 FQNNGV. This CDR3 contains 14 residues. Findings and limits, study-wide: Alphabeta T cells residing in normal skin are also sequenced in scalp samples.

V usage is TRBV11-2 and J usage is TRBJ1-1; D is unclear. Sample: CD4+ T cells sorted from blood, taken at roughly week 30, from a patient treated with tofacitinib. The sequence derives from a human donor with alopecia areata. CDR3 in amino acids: CASSLVDQAPEAFF. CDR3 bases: TGTGCCAGCAGCTTAGTCGACCAGGCCCCTGAAGCTTTCTTT.